This T cell receptor beta chain derives from a study of CD8 T cells in Susac syndrome. General study findings and limits: As the study acknowledged, the number of individuals who were part of its TCR sequencing and HLA analysis was relatively small.

On this clonotype: No antigen is known for it.

This CDR3 contains 15 residues. With V trimmed by 5 bases and J by 3 bases, 7 bases remained unmatched. In germline, CDR1 is SEHNR, CDR2 FQNEAQ (reference sequence). An input of roughly 0.45 to 1 ug of RNA was subjected to reverse transcription using random hexamers. Each CDR3 protein gets one entry after TCRdb re-called the immunoSEQ multiplex PCR reads with MiXCR. The sample lists some 96,000 distinct CDR3 sequences, 95% occurring once. The rearrangement uses TRBV7-9 and TRBJ2-3, with 8 positions matching TRBD1. The receptor was isolated from a human donor with Susac syndrome. The sample comprised CD8+ T cells from PBMCs. The CDR3, as DNA: TGTGCCAGCAGCCTCGGACAGGGAAGGACAGATACGCAGTATTTT. Its translation: CASSLGQGRTDTQYF.